These T cell receptor beta chains were read from a single sample in a study of post-analysis software for immune sequencing data. MiXCR, applied by TCRdb to the PCR reads, yields one record per CDR3 protein. Of 150,000 or so distinct CDR3 sequences in the sample, roughly 35% are singletons; the top ten hold under 30%. The sequenced sample was blood, obtained after autologous hematopoietic stem cell transplantation. Receptor source: a girl aged 5 to 17 with multiple sclerosis. Each CDR3 is given with its conserved first and last residue. A D gene is named only where the DNA matches it firmly. Clone sizes are given selectively: once, few, many, or a class where the clone is expanded.

length	V	size	J	D	CDR3	DNA
13	TRBV7-3	NA	TRBJ2-3	NA	CASSQYFTDTQYF	TGTGCCAGCAGCCAATATTTTACAGATACGCAGTATTTT
15	TRBV27	many	TRBJ1-1	NA	CASSFRGQRNTEAFF	TGTGCCAGCAGTTTCCGTGGACAGCGGAACACTGAAGCTTTCTTT
15	TRBV6-1	few	TRBJ2-2	TRBD2	CASSELAGDTGELFF	TGTGCCAGCAGTGAACTAGCGGGAGACACCGGGGAGCTGTTTTTT
14	TRBV11-2	few	TRBJ2-5	TRBD2	CASSTSGTQETQYF	TGTGCCAGCAGCACAAGCGGGACCCAAGAGACCCAGTACTTC
13	TRBV7-2	few	TRBJ2-7	TRBD1	CASSTDRGGEQYF	TGTGCCAGCAGCACCGACAGGGGAGGCGAGCAGTACTTC
16	TRBV28	NA	TRBJ2-2	NA	CASSLRGAENTGELFF	TGTGCCAGCAGTTTGAGGGGTGCTGAGAACACCGGGGAGCTGTTTTTT
15	TRBV20-1	NA	TRBJ1-1	NA	CSARSGATPGPEAFF	TGCAGTGCTAGAAGCGGGGCGACCCCTGGCCCTGAAGCTTTCTTT
18	TRBV10-3	few	TRBJ2-3	TRBD2	CAISDWELWATSVDTQYF	TGTGCCATCAGTGATTGGGAACTGTGGGCGACTAGCGTTGATACGCAGTATTTT
12	TRBV12-3/TRBV12-4	few	TRBJ1-1	NA	CASRFGATEAFF	TGTGCCAGCAGGTTCGGGGCCACTGAAGCTTTCTTT
13	TRBV10-2	few	TRBJ2-5	TRBD2	CATDVWGGETQYF	TGCGCCACCGACGTCTGGGGGGGGGAGACCCAGTACTTC